This T cell receptor beta chain was identified in a study of CD8+CD57+ T cells in acquired aplastic anemia. Study in general: Mean yield of DNA from sorted CD4+ and CD8+ cells was roughly 3.2 ug. Findings and caveats of the study: Researchers report that around 31 CD8+ CDR3 sequences appeared in both patients and controls. Patients versus controls showed no significant CD8+ Simpson's diversity difference.

Trimming left V 3 bases short and J 7 bases short, with 13 bases between. Germline V CDR1 and CDR2: LNHDA, SQIVND (reference sequence). This CDR3 spans 14 amino acids. The study profiled TCR beta VDJ and CDR3 using genomic DNA as template. TCRdb redid the calling of the reads with MiXCR, one entry per CDR3 protein. The sample carries some 280,000 distinct CDR3 sequences, roughly three fifths recorded once. A word on this clonotype: The target antigen is unknown.

The sequence was collected from a human donor with severe aplastic anemia or a healthy control (not recorded which). The V call is TRBV19, the J call TRBJ2-1; TRBD2 might be the D (6 bases). Sequenced material: sorted CD4+, CD8+, or CD8+CD57+ T cells (not recorded which) from PBMCs. In DNA, the CDR3 is TGTGCCAGTAGTATTAGGGCGGGGCTTAATGAGCAGTTCTTC. Its protein product is CASSIRAGLNEQFF.